The 18 T cell receptor beta chains in this list originate from one sample, sequenced in a study of brain T cells in children with intractable seizures. TCRdb's table, derived via immunoSEQ multiplex PCR, lists solely in-frame clones and lacks some. The sample gives hundreds of thousands of clones, about 93% of which show up once; roughly 5.7% is in the top ten. The sample's time point: blood from clinic visit 5 months post-surgery; TSC patient then seizure free. The source was peripheral blood, collected about 5 months after surgery. These receptors originate from a boy in the first two years of life with tuberous sclerosis and intractable seizures.

The CDR3 spells CASTANDRGVYGYTF. The CDR3 nucleotides are TGTGCCAGCACCGCGAACGACAGGGGAGTTTATGGCTACACCTTC. The chain carries TRBV6-5 and TRBJ1-2, with 8 nucleotides matching TRBD1. CDR1 and CDR2 from the germline V gene are MNHEY and SVGAGI. CDR3 size: 15 residues. The trim removed 7 bases at V and 5 bases at J, leaving 12 bases unmatched.

The V and J genes are TRBV20-1 and TRBJ1-2; 8 nucleotides line up with TRBD1. Germline V gene data show CDR1 as DFQATT and CDR2 as SNEGSKA (reference sequence). V lost 3 bases, J lost 9 bases, and 9 bases stayed unmatched. The CDR3 totals 13 residues. CDR3 sequence (DNA): TGCAGTGCTAGTTTACCCGGGACAGGAAGCTACACCTTC. Residues: CSASLPGTGSYTF.

The gene calls are TRBV6-6 and TRBJ2-7; D is perhaps TRBD1 (5 bases). The CDR3 runs to 15 residues. Per the germline V gene, CDR1 is MNHNY and CDR2 is SVGAGI (reference sequence). The V end lost 3 bases, the J end lost 7 bases, and 19 bases lay between the germline ends. CDR3 protein: CASSYFPARKGEQYF. In DNA form, the CDR3 reads TGTGCCAGCAGTTATTTTCCTGCCCGAAAGGGGGAGCAGTACTTC.

This chain links TRBV10-1 with TRBJ2-7; TRBD2 might be the D (7 bases). CDR1 WNHNN and CDR2 SYGVQD come from the germline V gene (reference sequence). Trimming took off 4 bases at V and 5 bases at J, with 18 bases between the two ends. The CDR3 is 15 amino acids. CDR3 in amino acids: CASSGEGGRMNEQYF. The CDR3 region has the DNA TGCGCCAGCAGTGGGGAGGGGGGGCGCATGAACGAGCAGTACTTC.

V is TRBV5-6 and J is TRBJ2-7, with a possible D match to TRBD1 (6 bases). Trimming took off 2 bases at V and 9 bases at J, with 18 bases between the two ends. The germline CDR1 and CDR2 sequences are SGHDT and YYEEEE. This CDR3 has 14 residues. The CDR3: CASSFTSVRGGQYF. Here the CDR3 DNA reads TGTGCCAGCAGCTTTACCAGCGTTAGAGGGGGGCAGTACTTC. The whole variable domain, filled in from reference TRBV5-6 and TRBJ2-7, reads DAGVTQSPTHLIKTRGQQVTLRCSPKSGHDTVSWYQQALGQGPQFIFQYYEEEERQRGNFPDRFSGHQFPNYSSELNVNALLLGDSALYLCASSFTSVRGGQYFGPGTRLTVT.

The chain is built from TRBV28 and TRBJ2-7; 10 bases agree with TRBD1. Germline V CDR1 and CDR2: MDHEN, SYDVKM. This CDR3 has 14 amino acids. The J segment lost 4 bases and the V segment lost 9 bases, leaving 9 bases of the junction unmatched. The CDR3 DNA reads as TGTGCCAGTTGCCGACAGGGGGCACCTTACGAGCAGTACTTC. It codes for CASCRQGAPYEQYF.

The CDR3 loop is CASRASGGSLSYNEQFF. CDR3 bases: TGTGCCAGCAGGGCTAGCGGGGGATCCCTATCCTACAATGAGCAGTTCTTC. This rearrangement joins TRBV7-9 to TRBJ2-1; 10 positions match TRBD2. The CDR3 covers 17 residues. J gave up 1 base and V 6 bases, and 9 bases lay outside the gene matches. In germline, CDR1 is SEHNR, CDR2 FQNEAQ (reference sequence).

The chain carries TRBV5-1 and TRBJ2-1, with TRBD2 matching 14 bases. This CDR3 is 16 amino acids long. V shed 4 bases, J shed 4 bases, and the junction held 4 bases outside the gene matches. Per germline, CDR1 SGHRS and CDR2 YFSETQ. The CDR3 sequence: CASSPGTSGGYNEQFF. The CDR3 DNA reads TGCGCCAGCAGCCCGGGGACTAGCGGGGGATACAATGAGCAGTTCTTC.

The V and J genes are TRBV2 and TRBJ2-4; D tentatively reads TRBD1 or TRBD2 (7 bases each). The germline V gene has CDR1 SNHLY and CDR2 FYNNEI. The CDR3 sequence is 15 residues long. With 5 bases removed from V and 8 bases from J, the gap between germline ends came to 19 bases. The CDR3 loop is CASSSPQGGWDIQYF. The CDR3, as DNA: TGTGCCAGCAGTTCGCCCCAGGGGGGGTGGGACATTCAGTACTTC.

The chain links TRBV5-4 to TRBJ1-1; 7 bases are a match to TRBD1. This CDR3 contains 15 residues. The V gene's germline CDR1 is SGHNT and CDR2 YYREEE (reference sequence). Losses at the gene ends were 0 bases for V and 11 bases for J; bases not matched to a gene: 13. The CDR3 coding sequence is TGTGCCAGCAGCTTGGTTACGTCGACAGGGCTGTCGGCTTTCTTT. Protein product: CASSLVTSTGLSAFF. The variable domain in full, completed from reference TRBV5-4 and TRBJ1-1, reads ETGVTQSPTHLIKTRGQQVTLRCSSQSGHNTVSWYQQALGQGPQFIFQYYREEENGRGNFPPRFSGLQFPNYSSELNVNALELDDSALYLCASSLVTSTGLSAFFGQGTRLTVV.

This clone occurred once. The rearrangement uses TRBV11-2 and TRBJ2-1, with 8 bases identical to TRBD2. Germline trimming cut 6 bases from V and 7 bases from J; bases unmatched to any gene: 14. Germline CDR1 is SGHAT and CDR2 is FQNNGV. The CDR3 has 16 residues. CDR3 sequence reads: CASRYYGGEGRNEQFF. In nucleotides, the CDR3 is TGTGCCAGCAGATATTACGGGGGGGAAGGTCGGAATGAGCAGTTCTTC.

The rearrangement uses TRBV5-1 and TRBJ1-1, with a weak D call TRBD1 (5 bases). In germline, CDR1 is SGHRS, CDR2 YFSETQ. Trimming took off 0 bases at V and 5 bases at J, with 14 bases between the two ends. The CDR3 totals 15 residues. CDR3 in amino acids: CASSLDSAGRTEAFF. The CDR3 DNA sequence: TGCGCCAGCAGCTTGGATTCGGCGGGGCGAACTGAAGCTTTCTTT.

The chain employs TRBV19 and TRBJ2-7, with D possibly being TRBD1 (5 bases). The V gene lost 5 bases and the J gene lost 0 bases, with 14 bases spanning the gap. This CDR3 region has 15 residues. CDR1 and CDR2 (germline): LNHDA, SQIVND (reference sequence). The CDR3 coding sequence is TGTGCCAGTAGTCTTCTAGGGGCCGACTCCTACGAGCAGTACTTC. It is translated as CASSLLGADSYEQYF.

This chain links TRBV6-2 or TRBV6-3 with TRBJ1-2; tentative D call: TRBD1 (5 bases). Germline V lookup: CDR1 MNHEY, CDR2 SVGEGT. V lost 5 bases, J lost 7 bases, and 11 bases lay in between. The CDR3 is made up of 12 amino acids. CDR3 nucleotide sequence: TGTGCCAGCAGTCTGGGGGGTGGTGGCTACACCTTC. This gives the protein CASSLGGGGYTF.

V and J are TRBV19 and TRBJ1-1; D possibly corresponds to TRBD1 (5 bases). The CDR3 consists of 15 residues. With 5 bases removed from V and 5 bases from J, the gap between germline ends came to 18 bases. From germline, CDR1 is LNHDA and CDR2 SQIVND (reference sequence). The CDR3 sequence: CASSPPGVGGTEAFF. Here the CDR3 DNA reads TGTGCCAGTAGTCCACCGGGGGTGGGGGGAACTGAAGCTTTCTTT.

This chain connects TRBV7-9 to TRBJ1-4, with D uncertain. CDR1 is SEHNR, CDR2 FQNEAQ, per germline (reference sequence). Trimming stripped 6 bases from V and 6 bases from J, with 11 bases between. This CDR3 is built from 13 residues. CDR3 in DNA: TGTGCCAGCAGAGGGCAGATGGATGAAAAACTGTTTTTT. As protein: CASRGQMDEKLFF.

The chain joins TRBV9 to TRBJ2-1; 8 bases fit TRBD1. The CDR3 contains 14 residues. CDR1 and CDR2 (germline): SGDLS, YYNGEE. V was pared by 1 base and J by 4 bases, with 1 base of the junction left unmatched. The CDR3 DNA follows: TGTGCCAGCAGCGTAACAGGGGGATACAATGAGCAGTTCTTC. Translation gives CASSVTGGYNEQFF.

The chain uses TRBV5-6 and TRBJ2-5; the match to TRBD2 covers 12 bases. J was trimmed by 4 bases and V by 4 bases; bases with no gene match: 5. The CDR3 has 15 residues. Per the germline V gene, CDR1 is SGHDT and CDR2 is YYEEEE. The CDR3 sequence is CASSAGTSGLETQYF. DNA for the CDR3: TGTGCCAGCAGCGCCGGGACTAGCGGGTTAGAGACCCAGTACTTC.